These T cell receptor beta chains were read from a single sample in a study of shared clonotypes between healthy human individuals. The assay was immunoSEQ multiplex PCR, and TCRdb's table has in-frame clones only and misses some. The sample records over 700,000 clones, 72% being singletons. The sequenced sample consisted of memory CD4+ T cells sorted from blood. The source of these receptors is a woman aged 25 to 39 in good health. The CDR3 runs from the conserved cysteine through the conserved F or W. D genes are given only for firm matches. Rows give clone size only sometimes, using once, few, many, or a class for an expanded clone.

CDR3 length	D gene	V gene	J gene	clone size	CDR3 protein	CDR3 DNA
15	-	TRBV25-1	TRBJ2-1	-	CASSAKGSSYNEQFF	TGTGCCAGCAGTGCAAAAGGAAGCTCCTACAATGAGCAGTTCTTC
15	-	TRBV27	TRBJ1-5	-	CASRSGTGSNQPQHF	TGTGCCAGCAGATCCGGGACGGGTAGCAATCAGCCCCAGCATTTT
14	-	TRBV19	TRBJ1-5	few	CASRPGDEGQPQHF	TGTGCCAGTCGTCCCGGGGACGAGGGTCAGCCCCAGCATTTT
12	-	TRBV7-9	TRBJ1-2	once	CASSWDDYGYTF	TGTGCCAGCAGCTGGGACGACTATGGCTACACCTTC
18	-	TRBV19	TRBJ2-1	-	CASSIVRTTPTSYNEQFF	TGTGCCAGTAGTATAGTGCGGACGACCCCAACCTCCTACAATGAGCAGTTCTTC
14	-	TRBV5-5	TRBJ1-5	-	CASSGGTVNQPQHF	TGTGCCAGCAGCGGCGGGACGGTTAATCAGCCCCAGCATTTT
17	-	TRBV5-1	TRBJ2-1	many	CASSLARETGLGDEQFF	TGCGCCAGCAGCCTGGCTCGGGAGACCGGACTGGGCGATGAGCAGTTCTTC
16	TRBD1	TRBV11-2	TRBJ2-2	-	CASSARQGEGSGELFF	TGTGCCAGCAGCGCCCGACAGGGGGAAGGATCCGGGGAGCTGTTTTTT
14	TRBD2	TRBV2	TRBJ2-3	-	CASREREVSDTQYF	TGTGCCAGCAGGGAGCGGGAGGTATCAGATACGCAGTATTTT
19	TRBD1	TRBV4-2	TRBJ1-5	-	CASSQDGGTGTGAAKTQHF	TGTGCCAGCAGCCAAGATGGTGGCACCGGGACAGGGGCCGCCAAGACCCAGCATTTT
14	-	TRBV19	TRBJ1-5	few	CASSIGRNNQPQHF	TGTGCCAGTAGTATAGGACGGAACAATCAGCCCCAGCATTTT
14	-	TRBV13	TRBJ2-5	-	CASSLGGYQETQYF	TGTGCCAGCAGCTTAGGCGGCTACCAAGAGACCCAGTACTTC
15	-	TRBV28	TRBJ1-2	-	CASSLGGAGRYGYTF	TGTGCCAGCAGTTTGGGGGGGGCAGGCCGATATGGCTACACCTTC
14	TRBD1	TRBV5-1	TRBJ2-7	-	CASSFTGGSYEQYF	TGCGCCAGCAGCTTCACAGGGGGGAGCTACGAGCAGTACTTC
12	-	TRBV28	TRBJ1-2	-	CASGQGYYGYTF	TGTGCCAGCGGTCAGGGGTACTATGGCTACACCTTC
17	-	TRBV2	TRBJ2-2	-	CASSPSSVYGLPGELFF	TGTGCCAGCAGTCCTTCCAGCGTCTATGGTCTTCCCGGGGAGCTGTTTTTT
11	TRBD2	TRBV20-1	TRBJ2-3	few	CSTSGGYTQYF	TGCAGTACAAGCGGGGGGTATACGCAGTATTTT
15	-	TRBV2	TRBJ2-2	-	CASRTKGTNTGELFF	TGTGCCAGCAGAACAAAGGGGACGAACACCGGGGAGCTGTTTTTT
15	-	TRBV6-8	TRBJ2-1	many	CASIVPTSSYNEQFF	TGTGCCAGCATTGTTCCGACTAGCTCCTACAATGAGCAGTTCTTC
13	TRBD1	TRBV7-2	TRBJ2-7	-	CASSLGTGYEQYF	TGTGCCAGCAGCTTAGGGACAGGGTACGAGCAGTACTTC
13	TRBD1	TRBV6-1	TRBJ1-2	many	CASDVDRVYGYTF	TGTGCCAGTGACGTCGACAGGGTCTATGGCTACACCTTC
13	-	TRBV6-6	TRBJ2-1	-	CASSYAADNEQFF	TGTGCCAGCAGTTATGCGGCTGACAATGAGCAGTTCTTC
16	TRBD2	TRBV4-1	TRBJ2-5	few	CASSLGGRSPRETQYF	TGCGCCAGCAGCCTTGGCGGGAGGTCACCCCGAGAGACCCAGTACTTC
15	-	TRBV18	TRBJ2-3	few	CASSPVAETTDTQYF	TGTGCCAGCTCACCAGTGGCGGAAACGACAGATACGCAGTATTTT
17	-	TRBV27	TRBJ2-3	-	CASSLSKSPGPGDTQYF	TGTGCCAGCAGTTTATCCAAGTCTCCGGGCCCCGGGGATACGCAGTATTTT
15	-	TRBV7-6	TRBJ2-7	-	CASSLEEGGSYEQYF	TGTGCCAGCAGCTTAGAGGAGGGAGGCTCCTACGAGCAGTACTTC
14	TRBD1	TRBV5-1	TRBJ2-7	few	CASSWGQETYEQYF	TGCGCCAGCAGCTGGGGACAGGAGACCTACGAGCAGTACTTC
16	-	TRBV28	TRBJ2-3	-	CASSFASGSSTDTQYF	TGTGCCAGCAGTTTTGCGAGCGGCTCTAGCACAGATACGCAGTATTTT
16	-	TRBV28	TRBJ1-1	-	CASIGPEPSMNTEAFF	TGTGCCAGCATAGGTCCGGAACCATCGATGAACACTGAAGCTTTCTTT
14	-	TRBV27	TRBJ2-7	few	CASSSGLLLAEQYF	TGTGCCAGCAGTTCTGGACTCCTCCTAGCCGAGCAGTACTTC
15	TRBD2	TRBV7-8	TRBJ2-2	-	CATGPRLAGTGELFF	TGTGCCACCGGCCCCCGACTAGCGGGCACCGGGGAGCTGTTTTTT
18	-	TRBV5-1	TRBJ2-3	once	CASRITGPGSTYTDTQYF	TGCGCCAGCAGAATAACAGGACCGGGATCTACGTACACAGATACGCAGTATTTT
15	TRBD2	TRBV19	TRBJ2-3	-	CASSNGLAEWDTQYF	TGTGCCAGTAGTAACGGACTAGCGGAGTGGGATACGCAGTATTTT
15	TRBD1	TRBV6-5	TRBJ1-2	-	CASSYRQGANYGYTF	TGTGCCAGCAGTTACAGACAGGGAGCTAACTATGGCTACACCTTC
15	-	TRBV28	TRBJ1-5	-	CASREGLRGNQPQHF	TGTGCCAGCAGGGAGGGCCTTAGGGGCAATCAGCCCCAGCATTTT
16	TRBD2	TRBV4-2	TRBJ2-3	-	CASSQEASGSPDTQYF	TGTGCCAGCAGCCAAGAGGCTAGCGGGAGTCCAGATACGCAGTATTTT
15	TRBD2	TRBV5-1	TRBJ2-5	-	CASSLQGLAGETQYF	TGCGCCAGCAGTTTACAAGGACTAGCGGGAGAGACCCAGTACTTC
13	-	TRBV7-2	TRBJ2-1	-	CASSSDRMEAQFF	TGTGCCAGCAGCTCCGACAGGATGGAGGCGCAGTTCTTC
13	-	TRBV6-5	TRBJ2-1	-	CASSYGPYNEQFF	TGTGCCAGCAGTTACGGCCCTTACAATGAGCAGTTCTTC
13	TRBD1	TRBV6-1	TRBJ2-7	few	CASSLTGAYEQYF	TGTGCCAGCAGCCTGACAGGGGCCTACGAGCAGTACTTC
16	-	TRBV7-9	TRBJ2-2	-	CASSFLRGANTGELFF	TGTGCCAGCAGCTTTTTGAGGGGCGCCAACACCGGGGAGCTGTTTTTT
15	-	TRBV5-1	TRBJ1-1	once	CASSFPDRVNTEAFF	TGCGCCAGCAGCTTCCCGGACAGAGTGAACACTGAAGCTTTCTTT
15	-	TRBV27	TRBJ2-1	-	CASRSGVFAGNEQFF	TGTGCCAGCAGATCAGGGGTTTTTGCGGGCAATGAGCAGTTCTTC
14	-	TRBV12-2	TRBJ2-7	-	CASRPAEWHYEQYF	TGTGCAAGTCGTCCAGCGGAGTGGCACTACGAGCAGTACTTC
13	-	TRBV18	TRBJ1-2	-	CASSPRGDYGYTF	TGTGCCAGCTCACCTCGCGGAGACTATGGCTACACCTTC
15	TRBD2	TRBV5-1	TRBJ2-7	-	CASSSASGRLDEQYF	TGCGCCAGCAGCTCCGCTAGCGGGAGGCTCGACGAGCAGTACTTC
14	-	TRBV19	TRBJ2-1	few	CASRQRPEGDEQFF	TGTGCCAGTAGGCAGCGCCCCGAGGGCGATGAGCAGTTCTTC
13	-	TRBV19	TRBJ1-5	-	CASNRVHNQPQHF	TGTGCCAGTAACCGGGTGCACAATCAGCCCCAGCATTTT
17	-	TRBV7-9	TRBJ2-7	-	CASSLANGGMISYEQYF	TGTGCCAGCAGCTTAGCAAATGGCGGGATGATCTCCTACGAGCAGTACTTC
15	-	TRBV2	TRBJ2-3	few	CASGRQGGGTDTQYF	TGTGCCAGCGGGAGACAGGGCGGGGGCACAGATACGCAGTATTTT
15	-	TRBV7-2	TRBJ2-1	few	CASSFDGHSYNEQFF	TGTGCCAGCAGCTTCGACGGGCACTCCTACAATGAGCAGTTCTTC
13	-	TRBV2	TRBJ2-2	-	CASRLTITGELFF	TGTGCCAGCAGACTAACGATCACCGGGGAGCTGTTTTTT
13	TRBD1	TRBV6-4	TRBJ1-1	-	CASRGQGAGEAFF	TGTGCCAGCAGGGGACAGGGGGCGGGTGAAGCTTTCTTT
15	TRBD1	TRBV6-5	TRBJ2-7	few	CASSYGQGRRYEQYF	TGTGCCAGCAGTTACGGACAGGGTCGGAGGTACGAGCAGTACTTC
15	-	TRBV5-1	TRBJ1-4	once	CASSFTSAGTEKLFF	TGCGCCAGCAGCTTCACTTCCGCAGGGACCGAAAAACTGTTTTTT
15	TRBD2	TRBV10-3	TRBJ2-7	-	CAISRDSGSGYEQYF	TGTGCCATCAGTCGGGATAGCGGGAGTGGGTACGAGCAGTACTTC
17	-	TRBV5-4	TRBJ2-2	-	CASSQWQGLGLTGELFF	TGTGCCAGCAGCCAATGGCAGGGTTTAGGCCTCACCGGGGAGCTGTTTTTT
15	-	TRBV4-2	TRBJ1-4	few	CASSQQKDMEEKLFF	TGTGCCAGCAGCCAGCAAAAGGACATGGAGGAAAAACTGTTTTTT
16	-	TRBV9	TRBJ1-3	-	CASSTGTAFSGNTIYF	TGTGCCAGCAGCACGGGGACGGCTTTCTCTGGAAACACCATATATTTT